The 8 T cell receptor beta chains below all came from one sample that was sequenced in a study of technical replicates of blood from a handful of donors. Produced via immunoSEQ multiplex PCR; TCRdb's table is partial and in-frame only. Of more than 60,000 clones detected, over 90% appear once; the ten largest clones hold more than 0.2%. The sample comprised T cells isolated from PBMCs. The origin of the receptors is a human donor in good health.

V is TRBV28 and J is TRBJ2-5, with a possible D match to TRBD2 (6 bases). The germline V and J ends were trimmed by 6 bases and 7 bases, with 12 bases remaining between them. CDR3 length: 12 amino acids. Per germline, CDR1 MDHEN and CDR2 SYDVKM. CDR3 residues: CASRSGEGTQYF. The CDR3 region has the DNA TGTGCCAGCAGATCGGGAGAAGGGACCCAGTACTTC. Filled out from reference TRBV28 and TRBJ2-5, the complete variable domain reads DVKVTQSSRYLVKRTGEKVFLECVQDMDHENMFWYRQDPGLGLRLIYFSYDVKMKEKGDIPEGYSVSREKKERFSLILESASTNQTSMYLCASRSGEGTQYFGPGTRLLVL.

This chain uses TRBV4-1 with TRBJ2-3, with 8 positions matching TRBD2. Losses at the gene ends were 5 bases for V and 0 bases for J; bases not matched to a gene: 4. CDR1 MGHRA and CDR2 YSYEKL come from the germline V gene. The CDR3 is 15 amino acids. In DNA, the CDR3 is TGCGCCAGCAGCTCCGGGGGGGCCAGCACAGATACGCAGTATTTT. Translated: CASSSGGASTDTQYF.

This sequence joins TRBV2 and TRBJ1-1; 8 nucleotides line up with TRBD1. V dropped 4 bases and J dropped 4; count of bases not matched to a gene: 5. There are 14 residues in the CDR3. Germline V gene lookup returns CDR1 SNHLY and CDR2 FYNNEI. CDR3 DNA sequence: TGTGCCAGCAGTGCACAGGGGGAAGTCACTGAAGCTTTCTTT. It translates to CASSAQGEVTEAFF.

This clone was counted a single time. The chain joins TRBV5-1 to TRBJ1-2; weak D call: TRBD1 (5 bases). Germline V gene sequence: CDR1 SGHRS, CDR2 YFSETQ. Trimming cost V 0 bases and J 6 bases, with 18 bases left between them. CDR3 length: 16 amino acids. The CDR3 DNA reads TGCGCCAGCAGCTTGGGGTCGCAGGGATTGGTTCATGGCTACACCTTC. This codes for CASSLGSQGLVHGYTF.

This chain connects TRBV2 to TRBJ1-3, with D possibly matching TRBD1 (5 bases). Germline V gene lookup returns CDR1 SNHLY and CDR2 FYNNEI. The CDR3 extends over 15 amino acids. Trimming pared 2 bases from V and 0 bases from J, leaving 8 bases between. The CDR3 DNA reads TGTGCCAGCAGTGAACAGGGTAACTCTGGAAACACCATATATTTT. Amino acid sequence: CASSEQGNSGNTIYF.

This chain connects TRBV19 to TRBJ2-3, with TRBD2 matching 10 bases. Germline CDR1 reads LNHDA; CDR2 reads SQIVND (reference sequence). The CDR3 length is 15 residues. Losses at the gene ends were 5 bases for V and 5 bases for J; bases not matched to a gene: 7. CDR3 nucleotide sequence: TGTGCCAGTAGTCGGAGCGGGGGGGCCGGAGATACGCAGTATTTT. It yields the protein CASSRSGGAGDTQYF.

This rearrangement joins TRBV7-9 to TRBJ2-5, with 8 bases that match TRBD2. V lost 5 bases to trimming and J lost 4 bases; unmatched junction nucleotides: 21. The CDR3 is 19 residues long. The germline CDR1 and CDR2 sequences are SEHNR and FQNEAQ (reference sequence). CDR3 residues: CASSHRRAGEDTVGETQYF. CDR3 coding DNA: TGTGCCAGCAGCCACCGAAGAGCGGGGGAGGATACGGTAGGAGAGACCCAGTACTTC.

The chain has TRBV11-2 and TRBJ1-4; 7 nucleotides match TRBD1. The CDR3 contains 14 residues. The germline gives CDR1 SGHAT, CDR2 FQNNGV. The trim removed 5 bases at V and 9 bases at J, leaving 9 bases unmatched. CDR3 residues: CASSGGQLQKKLFF. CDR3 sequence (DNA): TGTGCCAGCAGCGGGGGACAGTTACAAAAAAAACTGTTTTTT. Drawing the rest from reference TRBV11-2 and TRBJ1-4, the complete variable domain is EAGVAQSPRYKIIEKRQSVAFWCNPISGHATLYWYQQILGQGPKLLIQFQNNGVVDDSQLPKDRFSAERLKGVDSTLKIQPAKLEDSAVYLCASSGGQLQKKLFFGSGTQLSVL.